This T cell receptor beta chain is drawn from a study of CD8+ T cells in alopecia areata. Study information: People stayed on tofacitinib for 6 to 18 months, then stopped the drug for 6 months. Severity of treated patients was scored by affected scalp percentage.

Once RNA had been extracted, it was reverse transcribed into cDNA to act as the sequencing template. The table came from immunoSEQ multiplex PCR; TCRdb's copy has only in-frame clones and leaves some out. Of about 220,000 clones detected, about 57% appear once; the ten largest clones hold around 1.4%. The treatment here: oral pan-JAK inhibitor, 5-10 mg twice daily. The germline CDR1 and CDR2 sequences are SGDLS and YYNGEE. Deletions cut 0 bases from V and 0 bases from J, with 10 bases between. This CDR3 has 16 residues. J is TRBJ2-1 and V is TRBV9; D might be TRBD1 (5 bases). This TCR came from a human donor with alopecia areata. This specimen consisted of CD4+ T cells sorted from blood, obtained at week 4, from a patient treated with tofacitinib. CDR3 amino acids: CASSVGGASSYNEQFF. CDR3 sequence (DNA): TGTGCCAGCAGCGTAGGTGGGGCCAGCTCCTACAATGAGCAGTTCTTC.